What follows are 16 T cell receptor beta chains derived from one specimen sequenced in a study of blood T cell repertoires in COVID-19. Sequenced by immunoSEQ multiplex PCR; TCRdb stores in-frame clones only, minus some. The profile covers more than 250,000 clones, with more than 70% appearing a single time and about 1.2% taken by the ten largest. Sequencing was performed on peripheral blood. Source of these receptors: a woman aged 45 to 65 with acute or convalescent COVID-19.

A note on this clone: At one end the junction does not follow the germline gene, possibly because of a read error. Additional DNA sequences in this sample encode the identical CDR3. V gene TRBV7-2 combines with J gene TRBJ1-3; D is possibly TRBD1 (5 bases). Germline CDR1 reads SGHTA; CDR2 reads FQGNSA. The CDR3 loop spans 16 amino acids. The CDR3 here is CASSLIGHSSGNTIYF. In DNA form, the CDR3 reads TGTGCCAGCAGCTTAATCGGACATTCCTCTGGAAACACTATATATTTT.

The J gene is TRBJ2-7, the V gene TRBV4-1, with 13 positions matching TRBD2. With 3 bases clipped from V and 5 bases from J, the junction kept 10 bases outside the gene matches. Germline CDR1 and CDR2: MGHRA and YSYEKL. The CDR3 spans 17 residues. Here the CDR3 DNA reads TGCGCCAGCAGCCACTTTACCGGGACTAGCGGGGCCAACGAGCAGTACTTC. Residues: CASSHFTGTSGANEQYF.

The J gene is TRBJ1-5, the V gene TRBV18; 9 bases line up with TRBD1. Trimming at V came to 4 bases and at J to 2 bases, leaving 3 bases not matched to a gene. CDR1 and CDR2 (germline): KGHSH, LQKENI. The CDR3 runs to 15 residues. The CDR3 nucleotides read TGTGCCAGCTCACAGGGACAGGGAGGCAATCAGCCCCAGCATTTT. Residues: CASSQGQGGNQPQHF.

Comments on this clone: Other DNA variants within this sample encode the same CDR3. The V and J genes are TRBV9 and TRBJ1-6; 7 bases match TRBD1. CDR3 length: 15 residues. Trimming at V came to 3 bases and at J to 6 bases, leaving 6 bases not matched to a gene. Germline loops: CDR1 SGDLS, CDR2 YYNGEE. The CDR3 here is CASSGRQGGNSPLHF. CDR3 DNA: TGTGCCAGCAGCGGGCGACAGGGTGGTAATTCACCCCTCCACTTT. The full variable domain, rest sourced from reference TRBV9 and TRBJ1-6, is DSGVTQTPKHLITATGQRVTLRCSPRSGDLSVYWYQQSLDQGLQFLIQYYNGEERAKGNILERFSAQQFPDLHSELNLSSLELGDSALYFCASSGRQGGNSPLHFGNGTRLTVT.

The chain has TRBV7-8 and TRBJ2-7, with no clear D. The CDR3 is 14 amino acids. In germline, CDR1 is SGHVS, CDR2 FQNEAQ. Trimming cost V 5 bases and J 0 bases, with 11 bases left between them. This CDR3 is CASSTEVSSYEQYV. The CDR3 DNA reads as TGTGCCAGCAGCACCGAAGTTAGCTCCTACGAGCAGTACGTC.

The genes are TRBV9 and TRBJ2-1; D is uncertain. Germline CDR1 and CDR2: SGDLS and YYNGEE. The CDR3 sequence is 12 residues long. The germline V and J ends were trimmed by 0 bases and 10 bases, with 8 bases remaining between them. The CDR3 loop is CASSVVGKEQFF. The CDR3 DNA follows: TGTGCCAGCAGCGTAGTGGGCAAGGAGCAGTTCTTC.

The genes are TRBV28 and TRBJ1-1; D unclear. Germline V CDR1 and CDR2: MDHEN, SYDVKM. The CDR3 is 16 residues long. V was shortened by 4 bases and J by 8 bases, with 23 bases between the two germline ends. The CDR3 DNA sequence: TGTGCCAGCAGTTCGGTAGGGTCCTCCGGGATCGGCGAAGCTTTCTTT. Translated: CASSSVGSSGIGEAFF. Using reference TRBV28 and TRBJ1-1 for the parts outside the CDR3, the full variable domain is DVKVTQSSRYLVKRTGEKVFLECVQDMDHENMFWYRQDPGLGLRLIYFSYDVKMKEKGDIPEGYSVSREKKERFSLILESASTNQTSMYLCASSSVGSSGIGEAFFGQGTRLTVV.

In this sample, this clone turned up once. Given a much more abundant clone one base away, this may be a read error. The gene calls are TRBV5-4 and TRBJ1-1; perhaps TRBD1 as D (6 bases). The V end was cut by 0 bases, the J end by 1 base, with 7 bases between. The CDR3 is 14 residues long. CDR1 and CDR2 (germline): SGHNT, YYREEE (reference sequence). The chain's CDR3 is CASSLGGQNTEAFF. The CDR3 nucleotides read TGTGCCAGCAGCTTGGGGGGGCAGAACACTGAAGCTTTCTTT.

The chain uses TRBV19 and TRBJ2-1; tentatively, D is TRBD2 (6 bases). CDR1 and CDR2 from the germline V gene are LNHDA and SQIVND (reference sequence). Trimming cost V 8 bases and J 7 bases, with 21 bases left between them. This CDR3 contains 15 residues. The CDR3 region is CASRLPGLRENEQFF. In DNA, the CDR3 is TGTGCCAGTCGCCTTCCGGGACTCCGCGAAAATGAGCAGTTCTTC.

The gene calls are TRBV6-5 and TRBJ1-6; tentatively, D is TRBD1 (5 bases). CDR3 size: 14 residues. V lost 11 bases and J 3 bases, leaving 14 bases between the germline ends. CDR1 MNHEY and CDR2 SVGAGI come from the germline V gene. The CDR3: CALRAAYYNSPLHF. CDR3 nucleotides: TGTGCCCTCAGGGCGGCTTACTATAATTCACCCCTCCACTTT.

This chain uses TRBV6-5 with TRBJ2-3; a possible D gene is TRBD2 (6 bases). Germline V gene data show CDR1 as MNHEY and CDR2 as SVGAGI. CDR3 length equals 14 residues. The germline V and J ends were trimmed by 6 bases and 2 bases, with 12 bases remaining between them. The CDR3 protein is CASRSGGATDTQYF. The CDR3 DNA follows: TGTGCCAGCAGGTCTGGCGGGGCCACAGATACGCAGTATTTT.

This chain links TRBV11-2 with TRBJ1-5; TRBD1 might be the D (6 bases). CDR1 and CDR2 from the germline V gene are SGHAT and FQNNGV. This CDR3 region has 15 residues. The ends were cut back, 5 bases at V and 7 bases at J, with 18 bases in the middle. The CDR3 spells CASSQGGRGDQPQHF. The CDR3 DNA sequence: TGTGCCAGCAGCCAAGGGGGGAGGGGGGACCAGCCCCAGCATTTT.

The CDR3 loop reads CASSLQGSWNSPLHF. CDR3 sequence (DNA): TGCGCCAGCAGCTTGCAGGGGTCTTGGAATTCACCCCTCCACTTT. The genes are TRBV5-1 and TRBJ1-6; TRBD1 might be the D (6 bases). The CDR3 has 15 residues. CDR1 and CDR2 from the germline V gene are SGHRS and YFSETQ. The V end was cut by 1 base, the J end by 7 bases, with 12 bases between.

The CDR3, as DNA: TGTGCCAGCAGCGGGATGTCTGAAGCTTTCTTT. Translated, it gives CASSGMSEAFF. This sequence joins TRBV12-3 or TRBV12-4 and TRBJ1-1; no clear D. The germline V and J ends were trimmed by 6 bases and 6 bases, with 8 bases remaining between them. The CDR3 runs to 11 residues.

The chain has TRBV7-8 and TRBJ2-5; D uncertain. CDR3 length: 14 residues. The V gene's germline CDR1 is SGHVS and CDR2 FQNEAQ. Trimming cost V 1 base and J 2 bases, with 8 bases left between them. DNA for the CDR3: TGTGCCAGCAGCTTAGACAGTGCACAAGAGACCCAGTACTTC. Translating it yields CASSLDSAQETQYF.

Here the CDR3 DNA reads TGTGCCACCAGTGTTCGTACAGGGGGAGATACGCAGTATTTT. Protein product: CATSVRTGGDTQYF. The V gene is TRBV24-1, the J gene TRBJ2-3; 8 nucleotides agree with TRBD1. The germline CDR1 and CDR2 sequences are KGHDR and SFDVKD. V shed 5 bases and J 5 bases; nucleotides not matched to a gene: 5. This CDR3 region has 14 residues.